This T cell receptor beta chain was retrieved from a study of cytomegalovirus exposure and HLA in healthy donors. Points from the study as a whole: TCR beta chains numbering under 200 were designated cytomegalovirus-associated. Per published reports, the classifier diagnosed cytomegalovirus status with high specificity and sensitivity.

Measured with immunoSEQ multiplex PCR; TCRdb has only the in-frame clones, and not every one. The sample consists of around 75,000 clones, roughly 80% of them appearing once. In regard to this clone: Its cognate antigen is unknown.

Among the 120 or so subjects of the validation cohort, separate from the approximately 670-subject first cohort, were the donors. The CDR3 contains 16 residues. Trimming at V came to 6 bases and at J to 9 bases, leaving 8 bases not matched to a gene. Germline values: CDR1 SGHTA, CDR2 FQGNSA. The sequence was collected from a man aged 25-40 years in good health and CMV-seronegative. The gene calls are TRBV7-2 and TRBJ2-2; TRBD2 matches 15 bases. The specimen was PBMCs. The CDR3 nucleotides read TGTGCCAGCAGGACTCCCGGGACTAGCGGGGGGAGGGAGCTGTTTTTT. Its protein is CASRTPGTSGGRELFF.